This T cell receptor (beta chain) was observed in a study of cytomegalovirus exposure and HLA in healthy donors (dated by TCRdb to about 2017). Study-level background: An earlier analysis of roughly 570 of the donors reported 250 to 350 Gb of sequence data and approximately 120 million unique TCR beta sequences obtained from around 190 million T cells. An early release covering 550 to 650 HLA-typed donors comprised roughly 300 gigabases of sequencing data and some 79 million unique TCR sequences. Among the roughly 390 genotyped donors, 81% belonged to the genetic ancestry cluster associated with self-reported Caucasian donors. The study aimed to test whether signatures of past pathogen exposure could be identified by cataloging public T cell receptors. The study used immunosequencing to profile the T cell repertoires of under 700 subjects and linked those repertoires to cytomegalovirus serostatus. Along with the approximately 600-subject first cohort, a separate validation cohort of around 110 different subjects was used. To predict cytomegalovirus infection status, the study brought together high-throughput TCR immunosequencing, statistical association of individual TCRs with disease status, and machine learning. A later analysis re-examined previously published TCR beta repertoires from more than 650 donors and added high-resolution HLA genotyping to investigate patterns of TCR occurrence. The later analysis used no new phenotypic data to find candidate immune exposures, relying instead on TCR beta sequences and their occurrence across donors. An earlier analysis of around 640 of the donors used high-throughput TCR beta sequencing to judge whether each TCR beta V gene segment behaved as functional or pseudogenic. Donor age, sex, ethnicity and CMV serostatus were collected together with the repertoire data. In a later genetic analysis, genome-wide SNP genotypes for about 60% of the 666 donors were used, and that subset was treated as a discovery cohort. All discovery cohort repertoires had been generated using a single sequencing platform. Both class I and class II loci were covered by HLA typing, at four-digit resolution. The number of donors typed differed by locus, with roughly 629-640 for A, B, C, DRB1 and DQB1, roughly 520 for DQA1, about 610 for DPA1, and under 490 for DPB1. Because of strong linkage in the cohort, roughly five DR-DQ haplotypes were treated as single units for association and clustering. Across 300 to 400 genotyped donors of the cohort, an average of roughly 200,000 unique TCR beta nucleotide sequences per donor were sequenced, and approximately 19% of those sequences were non-productive.

This clone was counted once. Its antigen remains unidentified. Nothing much larger sits one base from this clone, and base qualities are not available. The protocol used for the library was the immunoSEQ multiplex PCR assay. For the multiplex PCR, a mixture combining 60 forward primers for TCR Vbeta segments and 13 reverse primers for TCR Jbeta segments was used. A multiplex PCR assay on genomic DNA amplified the CDR3 region of rearranged TCR beta genes. Amplified TCR beta libraries were sequenced as 87-base-pair reads on the Illumina HiSeq System. As for how the authors treated the data: In a later analysis, some 80 million unique TCR beta chains were counted across the approximately 640 repertoires, and about 10 million of these chains were shared by at least two donors. Raw reads were error-corrected and collapsed into unique sequences by a nearest-neighbor algorithm in which closely related sequences were merged to remove PCR and sequencing errors. Alignment of CDR3 sequences to IMGT reference sequences was used to assign V, D and J gene segments. Each retained sequence needed at least a six-nucleotide match to both a V gene segment and a J gene segment. A rearrangement counted as productive if the CDR3 had no stop codons and remained in frame with V and J, and every other rearrangement counted as non-productive. CDR3 was defined according to IMGT convention as the region running from the second conserved V-encoded cysteine to the conserved J-encoded phenylalanine. The earlier analysis of roughly 590 of the donors excluded any sequence lacking an unambiguous match to a single V gene segment. In an earlier analysis of roughly 500 of the donors, V segments were called functional above 56.7% productive rearrangements and were called segregating when the between-donor standard deviation exceeded 5%. To diagnose cytomegalovirus status from the catalog of TCR beta chain sequences, a statistical classification framework was built. In a later analysis, TCR nucleotide sequences were compared against IMGT/GENE-DB human TR gene sequences so that V and J genes could be assigned. Using the TCRdist pipeline, a later analysis assigned CDR3 sequences along with most-parsimonious VDJ recombination scenarios. In a later analysis, each TCR beta chain was defined by its CDR3 amino acid sequence together with its V-gene family, and reads lacking a unique V-gene family were excluded. As a way to deal with suspected cross-contamination and a sequencing artifact, a later analysis dropped roughly 620 nucleotide sequences that were highly shared and had low generation probability. A later analysis calculated a clonal expansion index for each public chain from normalized within-repertoire ranks of inferred template counts. In a later analysis, generation probabilities were computed with a VDJ recombination model fitted to out-of-frame rearrangements, and the resulting probabilities were checked against IGoR. In a later analysis, hypergeometric tests were used to score TCR-TCR, TCR-HLA and TCR-CMV co-occurrence, with a repertoire-size bias correction applied to TCR pairs. To estimate false discovery rates, a later analysis permuted the HLA or CMV assignments 20 times. A later analysis grouped co-occurring TCRs with DBSCAN, adding TCRdist sequence similarity when clustering within HLA-allele-positive subsets. Co-occurrence clustering excluded repertoires with fewer than 30,000 or more than 120,000 public chains, plus five with anomalous nucleotide sharing. This is the immuneACCESS table as TCRdb keeps it, with only in-frame sequences that have V and J called. A part of the clones is gone; compared with another copy, unresolved V genes explain less than half, and the rest is unexplained. V and J calls and clone size are given by that table; D and trimming were obtained from the DNA. This sample comprises approximately 180,000 clones, roughly 85% of them detected only once. Nearly 6.5% of the sample is taken by the ten largest.

Results the study describes overall, beyond this receptor: The study gave a list of 150 to 200 TCR beta chains associated with cytomegalovirus. Compared with equally common non-associated chains, HLA-associated TCR beta chains in a later analysis were more clonally expanded and had lower generation probabilities. Because some donors lacked HLA typing at each locus, the association tests relied only on the typed subset. While some public TCRs were present in many individuals, most TCR sequences turned up only very rarely across donors. A few of the identified cytomegalovirus-associated TCR beta chains were confirmed in vitro to be specific for cytomegalovirus antigens. The 87-base-pair reads could not distinguish some IMGT-functional V segments, including TRBV6-2 and TRBV6-3, so those segments were excluded. A group of highly shared sequence variants was considered likely to be a technical artifact of the sequencing pipeline. According to the authors, the approach could potentially be generalized to other disease states and immunological phenotypes. A later genetic analysis associated a missense DCLRE1C variant with V-gene and J-gene trimming of TCR beta chains, and an independent cohort replicated the association. Correlated functional status among segregating V segments might reflect linkage disequilibrium, but an unknown experimental factor could not be ruled out. Fewer than 20 rarely observed V segments, including chromosome 9 orphons, were excluded from the earlier analysis of some 590 of the donors because counts were too low. For the cohort, immune exposure information was limited to CMV serostatus. Compared with the roughly 700-donor mean, donors in an Asian-associated ancestry cluster had fewer N-insertions in productive TCRs, according to a later genetic analysis. The classifier was reported to diagnose cytomegalovirus status with high specificity and sensitivity in both the original cohort and the validation cohort. Presence/absence analyses assumed roughly uniform sequencing depth across donors, an assumption that may not hold. Most CMV-associated TCR beta chains appeared to be HLA-restricted in a later analysis, and the HLA associations seemed to be driven largely by CMV exposure. Several of the top co-occurrence clusters appeared to be linked to parvovirus B19, influenza, CMV and Epstein-Barr virus, according to a later analysis. An earlier analysis of roughly 570 of the donors showed that most TCR beta V segments appeared in productive rearrangements either about 90% or about 30% of the time, which broadly matched IMGT annotations. The cohort was sequenced for TCR beta chains only, and without alpha or paired-chain data the features that could be detected were limited. In a later analysis, TCR association rates were found to vary across HLA loci, with the most associated TCRs seen for DRB1 alleles and the fewest for HLA-C alleles. A later analysis associated about 17,000 TCR beta sequences with specific HLA alleles at a false discovery rate of 0.05. Strong co-occurrence of HLA alleles, especially DR and DQ, made assigning TCR associations to individual alleles difficult. A further reported finding was that TCR beta sequences accurately predicted the HLA-A and HLA-B alleles for most subjects in the first cohort.

Taken from cysteine to phenylalanine, the CDR3 has 16 residues. Only CDR3 DNA remains: 48 bases, in frame from the first base. From V the trimming removes 4 bases and from J it removes 2 bases, while the gene matches leave 5 bases of the junction unaccounted for. CDR1 and CDR2 were assigned from the germline V gene as SGHTA and FQGNSA. The cohort consisted of 666 healthy bone marrow donors. All cohort members were sampled while nominally healthy, although unrecorded immune exposures were likely present. The donor was CMV seropositive and was included in the group of 300 or so seropositive cohort members. Each donor provided a peripheral blood sample, and peripheral blood mononuclear cells were used for TCR beta sequencing. The Qiagen DNeasy Blood Extraction Kit was used to extract genomic DNA from the blood cell samples.

The V and J genes are TRBV7-2 and TRBJ2-1, with 10 bases matching TRBD2. The receptor's source is a man in his forties in good health and CMV-seropositive. Sequencing used PBMCs. The CDR3 has the sequence CASSSTSGTPYNEQFF. The nucleotide sequence reads as follows: TGTGCCAGCAGCTCCACTAGCGGGACCCCCTACAATGAGCAGTTCTTC.